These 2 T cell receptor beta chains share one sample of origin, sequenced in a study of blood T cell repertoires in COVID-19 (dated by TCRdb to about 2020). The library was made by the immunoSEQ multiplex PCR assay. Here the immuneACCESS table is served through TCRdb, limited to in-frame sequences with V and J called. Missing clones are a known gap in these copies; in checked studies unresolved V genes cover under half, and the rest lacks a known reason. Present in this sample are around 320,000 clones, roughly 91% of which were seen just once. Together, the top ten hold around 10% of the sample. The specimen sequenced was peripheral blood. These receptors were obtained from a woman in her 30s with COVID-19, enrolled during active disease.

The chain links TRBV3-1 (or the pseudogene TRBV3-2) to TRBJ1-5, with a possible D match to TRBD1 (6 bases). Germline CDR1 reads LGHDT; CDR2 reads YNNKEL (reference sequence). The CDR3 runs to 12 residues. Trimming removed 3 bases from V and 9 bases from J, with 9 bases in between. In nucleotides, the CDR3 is TGTGCCAGCAGCCATTTACAGGGGCCCCAGCATTTT. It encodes CASSHLQGPQHF.

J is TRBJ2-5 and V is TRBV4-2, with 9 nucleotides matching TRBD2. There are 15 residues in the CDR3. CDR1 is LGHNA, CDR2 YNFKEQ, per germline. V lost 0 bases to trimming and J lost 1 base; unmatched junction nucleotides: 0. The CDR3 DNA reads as TGTGCCAGCAGCCAAGAGCGGGGGGGCCAAGAGACCCAGTACTTC. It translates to CASSQERGGQETQYF.